This T cell receptor beta chain was identified in a study of blood T cell repertoires in COVID-19. The CDR3 is 14 residues long. Germline values: CDR1 LNHNV, CDR2 YYDKDF (reference sequence). V was clipped by 6 bases and J by 0 bases, with 9 bases between them. TCRdb keeps only in-frame clones here, not all; method: immunoSEQ multiplex PCR. The sample holds approximately 140,000 clones; about 86% are singletons and the top ten take 1.5% to 1.7%. The sequencing input was peripheral blood. The chain combines TRBV15 with TRBJ2-1; no definite D call. The TCR sequence derives from a woman aged 60 to 75 with acute or convalescent COVID-19. The CDR3 DNA reads as TGTGCCACCAGGCGGAGCAGCTCCTACAATGAGCAGTTCTTC. Residues: CATRRSSSYNEQFF.